This is a list of T cell receptor gamma chains from one sample in a study of intestinal T cells in coeliac disease. TCRdb reprocessed the multiplex PCR reads through CATT. This sample carries about 730 gamma-chain clones, roughly 52% of them seen once, and the ten largest clones take around a fifth. Sequencing used a duodenal biopsy. The receptor set was obtained from a human donor with celiac disease. The CDR3 runs from the conserved cysteine through the conserved F or W. Each record gives: V gene, clone size, J gene, CDR3 protein, CDR3 DNA. Clone size is not always given. Where it is, it says once, few, many or a class for expanded clones.

V: TRGV2
size: NA
J: TRGJ1/TRGJ2
CDR3: CATCVANYYKKLF
DNA: TGTGCCACCTGCGTCGCGAATTATTATAAGAAACTCTTT

V: TRGV4
size: few
J: TRGJ1/TRGJ2
CDR3: CATWDGARYKKLF
DNA: TGTGCCACCTGGGATGGGGCGCGCTATAAGAAACTCTTT

V: TRGV8
size: large
J: TRGJ1/TRGJ2
CDR3: CATWDQDYYKKLF
DNA: TGTGCCACCTGGGATCAGGATTATTATAAGAAACTCTTT

V: TRGV4
size: NA
J: TRGJ1/TRGJ2
CDR3: CATWDGREGGKKLF
DNA: TGTGCCACCTGGGACGGGCGCGAGGGTGGGAAGAAACTCTTT

V: TRGV2
size: NA
J: TRGJP1
CDR3: CATWDGRLFKIF
DNA: TGTGCCACCTGGGACGGGCGGTTGTTCAAGATATTT

V: TRGV10
size: NA
J: TRGJ1/TRGJ2
CDR3: CAAWDMWVGYKKLF
DNA: TGTGCTGCGTGGGATATGTGGGTGGGTTATAAGAAACTCTTT

V: TRGV2
size: few
J: TRGJP1
CDR3: CAFIFFKIF
DNA: TGTGCCTTTATTTTTTTCAAGATATTT

V: TRGV2
size: once
J: TRGJ1/TRGJ2
CDR3: CATWTGLFF
DNA: TGTGCCACCTGGACGGGCTTGTTTTTC

V: TRGV5
size: NA
J: TRGJ1/TRGJ2
CDR3: CATTPYYKKLF
DNA: TGTGCCACCACCCCTTATTATAAGAAACTCTTT

V: TRGV8
size: NA
J: TRGJ1/TRGJ2
CDR3: CATWVGIIKKLF
DNA: TGTGCCACCTGGGTAGGAATTATAAAGAAACTCTTT

V: TRGV8
size: few
J: TRGJ1/TRGJ2
CDR3: CAPGFRRRNKKLF
DNA: TGTGCACCTGGGTTTAGGAGGAGGAATAAGAAACTCTTT

V: TRGV10
size: large
J: TRGJ1/TRGJ2
CDR3: CAASPEKLF
DNA: TGTGCTGCATCCCCCGAGAAACTCTTT

V: TRGV2
size: NA
J: TRGJ1/TRGJ2
CDR3: CATWDGVGYKKLF
DNA: TGTGCCACCTGGGACGGGGTGGGTTATAAGAAACTCTTT

V: TRGV2
size: NA
J: TRGJ1/TRGJ2
CDR3: CATWNGTNENYYKKLF
DNA: TGTGCCACCTGGAACGGAACAAACGAGAATTATTATAAGAAACTCTTT

V: TRGV11
size: NA
J: TRGJ1/TRGJ2
CDR3: CACLDNPFPFYYKKLF
DNA: TGTGCCTGCTTGGATAACCCCTTTCCCTTTTATTATAAGAAACTCTTT

V: TRGV4
size: few
J: TRGJ1/TRGJ2
CDR3: CATWDGSRYKKLF
DNA: TGTGCCACCTGGGATGGGTCGCGCTATAAGAAACTCTTT

V: TRGV2
size: NA
J: TRGJ1/TRGJ2
CDR3: CATWDGRSWYYKKLF
DNA: TGTGCCACCTGGGACGGCCGTTCGTGGTATTATAAGAAACTCTTT

V: TRGV10
size: NA
J: TRGJP1
CDR3: CAAWDFTPTWFGCKIF
DNA: TGTGCTGCGTGGGATTTCACTCCCACCTGGTTCGGTTGCAAGATATTT

V: TRGV10
size: few
J: TRGJP1
CDR3: CAAWDPLPLGWFKIF
DNA: TGTGCTGCGTGGGATCCCCTGCCACTTGGTTGGTTCAAGATATTT

V: TRGV10
size: NA
J: TRGJP1
CDR3: CAAWDCSLAGFKIF
DNA: TGTGCTGCGTGGGATTGTTCACTGGCTGGGTTCAAGATATTT

V: TRGV2
size: few
J: TRGJ1/TRGJ2
CDR3: CATWDGPGGYKKLF
DNA: TGTGCCACCTGGGACGGGCCTGGGGGCTATAAGAAACTCTTT

V: TRGV2
size: few
J: TRGJP2
CDR3: CATWDGGDSSDWIKTF
DNA: TGTGCCACCTGGGACGGGGGAGATAGTAGTGATTGGATCAAGACGTTT

V: TRGV8
size: hyperexpanded
J: TRGJP1
CDR3: CATWAGGWFKIF
DNA: TGTGCCACCTGGGCCGGAGGTTGGTTCAAGATATTT

V: TRGV8
size: NA
J: TRGJ1/TRGJ2
CDR3: CATWDGFEYYKKLF
DNA: TGTGCCACCTGGGATGGGTTCGAATATTATAAGAAACTCTTT

V: TRGV5
size: NA
J: TRGJ1/TRGJ2
CDR3: CATWDGYPLSYYKKLF
DNA: TGTGCCACCTGGGACGGATACCCCCTGTCTTATTATAAGAAACTCTTT

V: TRGV8
size: NA
J: TRGJ1/TRGJ2
CDR3: CATWDKPPNYYKKLF
DNA: TGTGCCACCTGGGATAAGCCCCCTAATTATTATAAGAAACTCTTT

V: TRGV9
size: NA
J: TRGJP1
CDR3: CALWEVLLPTGWFKIF
DNA: TGTGCCTTGTGGGAGGTACTCTTACCTACTGGTTGGTTCAAGATATTT

V: TRGV10
size: NA
J: TRGJP1
CDR3: CAAWGRKWDVFGWFKIF
DNA: TGTGCTGCGTGGGGGAGAAAATGGGACGTTTTCGGTTGGTTCAAGATATTT

V: TRGV2
size: NA
J: TRGJ1/TRGJ2
CDR3: CATCARIYYKKLF
DNA: TGTGCCACCTGCGCGCGAATTTATTATAAGAAACTCTTT